Shown below are 7 T cell receptor beta chains from a single sample sequenced in a study of Ad26.COV2.S vaccination and SARS-CoV-2 variants. Assay used: immunoSEQ multiplex PCR; TCRdb lists only in-frame clones, some missing. The table shows about 430,000 clones, with more than 80% occurring only once. The treatment: 15 to 20 received Ad26.COV2.S at low or high dose, single or two shots; about 5 received placebo; per-sample allocation not given. It was on day 63 after the first vaccine or placebo injection that samples were taken. The starting material was peripheral blood, obtained in a trial of Ad26.COV2.S vaccine versus placebo. These receptors were obtained from a person aged 18 to 59 who received the Ad26.COV2.S COVID-19 vaccine or a placebo.

The V and J genes are TRBV10-3 and TRBJ2-6; 8 nucleotides agree with TRBD1. Per germline, CDR1 ENHRY and CDR2 SYGVKD. The V gene end was trimmed by 3 bases and the J gene end by 2 bases; junction bases not matched to a gene: 3. CDR3 length equals 16 residues. This CDR3 is CAISDMDRAGANVLTF. CDR3 DNA sequence: TGTGCCATCAGTGATATGGACAGGGCTGGGGCCAACGTCCTGACTTTC.

This chain joins TRBV7-9 and TRBJ1-3; D unclear. Germline V CDR1 and CDR2: SEHNR, FQNEAQ (reference sequence). V lost 4 bases and J lost 0, with 13 bases in between. The CDR3 totals 16 residues. As DNA, the CDR3 is TGTGCCAGCAGCTCTGCTGACTCGAGCTCTGGAAACACCATATATTTT. It encodes CASSSADSSSGNTIYF.

The chain has TRBV7-6 and TRBJ2-1; TRBD2 agrees at 11 bases. From germline, CDR1 is SGHVS and CDR2 FNYEAQ. The length of the CDR3 is 15 residues. The trim removed 3 bases at V and 6 bases at J, leaving 4 bases unmatched. The CDR3, as DNA: TGTGCCAGCAGCTTTACTAGCGGGAGTGGCAATGAGCAGTTCTTC. Protein product: CASSFTSGSGNEQFF. Full variable domain (rest looked up from reference TRBV7-6 and TRBJ2-1): GAGVSQSPRYKVTKRGQDVALRCDPISGHVSLYWYRQALGQGPEFLTYFNYEAQQDKSGLPNDRFSAERPEGSISTLTIQRTEQRDSAMYRCASSFTSGSGNEQFFGPGTRLTVL.

This clone was seen a few times. In DNA, the CDR3 is TGCGCCAGCAGCTGGGACAGTAGGAACACTGAAGCTTTCTTT. Protein: CASSWDSRNTEAFF. The chain employs TRBV5-1 and TRBJ1-1; 7 positions agree with TRBD1. The V gene's germline CDR1 is SGHRS and CDR2 YFSETQ. With 3 bases clipped from V and 1 base from J, the junction kept 3 bases outside the gene matches. CDR3 size: 14 residues.

The genes are TRBV6-5 and TRBJ1-1; D gene unclear. CDR3 length: 11 amino acids. The V end was cut by 10 bases, the J end by 5 bases, with 11 bases between. Per germline, CDR1 MNHEY and CDR2 SVGAGI. The CDR3: CATITATEAFF. The CDR3 DNA reads as TGTGCCACCATAACTGCGACTGAAGCTTTCTTT.

This chain uses TRBV6-5 with TRBJ2-5; D might be TRBD1 or TRBD2, each matching 5 bases. Germline CDR1 reads MNHEY; CDR2 reads SVGAGI. The CDR3 has 16 amino acids. V dropped 2 bases and J dropped 5 bases, with 18 bases sitting between them. CDR3 nucleotide sequence: TGTGCCAGCAGTTACGATCCGGGGCTAGTCCAGGAGACCCAGTACTTC. It encodes CASSYDPGLVQETQYF.

This clone appeared a single time. This chain links TRBV12-3 or TRBV12-4 with TRBJ2-2; D may match TRBD1 or TRBD2 (5 bases each). The V end was cut by 7 bases, the J end by 6 bases, with 9 bases between. The CDR3 sequence is 12 residues long. This CDR3 is CASNQGAGELFF. CDR3 DNA: TGTGCCAGCAATCAGGGAGCCGGGGAGCTGTTTTTT.